A single sample gave rise to the 15 T cell receptor beta chains below, sequenced in a study of blood T cell repertoires in COVID-19. Data came from immunoSEQ multiplex PCR; TCRdb stores just in-frame clones and leaves some out. This sample has 150,000 to 200,000 clones, with approximately 86% found just once. The sequencing sample was made of peripheral blood. These receptors were obtained from a man between 70 and 80 years old with active or convalescent COVID-19.

The chain is built from TRBV10-2 and TRBJ1-2; perhaps TRBD1 as D (5 bases). Between the trimmed V and J ends, which lost 10 bases and 4 bases, there was a span of 16 bases. Germline CDR1 and CDR2: WSHSY and SAAADI. There are 13 residues in the CDR3. The CDR3 DNA sequence: TGCGCCATCGCCGAAGGGGCCTTCTATGGCTACACCTTC. Translating it yields CAIAEGAFYGYTF.

With respect to this clone: Compared with germline, one end of the junction differs, possibly owing to a read error. The rearrangement uses TRBV7-7 and TRBJ2-3, with 10 bases aligning to TRBD1. This CDR3 has 15 amino acids. Germline lookup yields CDR1 SSHAT and CDR2 FNYEAQ (reference sequence). The CDR3 loop is CASSWGQGRSDTQYF. The DNA for the CDR3 is TGTGCTAGCAGCTGGGGACAGGGGAGGTCAGATACGCAGTATTTT.

The V call is TRBV6-6, the J call TRBJ2-7; tentative D call: TRBD2 (5 bases). The CDR3 spans 13 residues. CDR1 and CDR2 (germline): MNHNY, SVGAGI (reference sequence). V was shortened by 2 bases and J by 5 bases, with 10 bases between the two germline ends. CDR3 amino acids: CASSYPAANEQYF. The CDR3 coding sequence is TGTGCCAGCAGTTACCCAGCGGCGAACGAGCAGTACTTC.

The rearrangement joins TRBV5-1 to TRBJ1-3, with 7 bases identical to TRBD1. The ends lost 3 bases at V and 0 bases at J; junction bases unmatched: 3. The germline V gene encodes CDR1 SGHRS and CDR2 YFSETQ. The CDR3 has 15 amino acids. This CDR3 is CASSSTGDSGNTIYF. In DNA form, the CDR3 reads TGCGCCAGCAGCTCAACAGGGGACTCTGGAAACACCATATATTTT.

The chain carries TRBV7-2 and TRBJ2-3, with D tentatively TRBD2 (6 bases). Trimming removed 4 bases from V and 7 bases from J, with 15 bases in between. This CDR3 spans 14 amino acids. The germline gives CDR1 SGHTA, CDR2 FQGNSA. CDR3 amino acids: CASSSGLAPNTQYF. CDR3 bases: TGTGCCAGCAGCTCGGGACTCGCACCGAATACGCAGTATTTT.

V is TRBV5-1 and J is TRBJ1-1, with 8 nucleotides matching TRBD1. Germline V gene sequence: CDR1 SGHRS, CDR2 YFSETQ. Unmatched junction bases numbered 6, after V lost 3 bases and J lost 5 bases. This CDR3 has 14 amino acids. CDR3 sequence (DNA): TGCGCCAGCAGCTCGACAGGGGTTTCGACTGAAGCTTTCTTT. Its protein is CASSSTGVSTEAFF.

V usage is TRBV28 and J usage is TRBJ1-3; D is undetermined. Trimming removed 8 bases at V and 4 bases at J, with 9 bases between. The CDR3 spans 12 residues. CDR1 is MDHEN, CDR2 SYDVKM, per germline. CDR3 sequence reads: CASEGGGNTIYF. As DNA, the CDR3 is TGTGCCAGCGAAGGCGGGGGAAACACCATATATTTT.

The chain combines TRBV11-3 with TRBJ2-1; TRBD2 might be the D (6 bases). The CDR3 extends over 12 amino acids. V dropped 5 bases and J dropped 7 bases, with 9 bases sitting between them. CDR1 is SGHNT, CDR2 YENEEA, per germline. CDR3: CASSGLSNEQFF. The CDR3 DNA reads as TGTGCCAGCAGCGGACTATCGAATGAGCAGTTCTTC.

The chain uses TRBV23-1 and TRBJ1-2; D is unclear. TRBV23-1 is designated an ORF whose function remains uncertain. Deletions cut 0 bases from V and 5 bases from J, with 13 bases between. There are 15 residues in the CDR3. The CDR3 coding sequence is TGCGCCAGCAGTCAATCAGAAGGCCTGAGGTATGGCTACACCTTC. Translating gives CASSQSEGLRYGYTF.

The chain uses TRBV5-6 and TRBJ1-1, with a tentative D call TRBD1 (5 bases). Trimming stripped 4 bases from V and 5 bases from J, with 21 bases between. This CDR3 has 16 amino acids. Germline V gene data show CDR1 as SGHDT and CDR2 as YYEEEE. CDR3 DNA: TGTGCCAGCAGCCCAACGGGGGGACTCCTTATGACTGAAGCTTTCTTT. Translation gives CASSPTGGLLMTEAFF.

This chain connects TRBV2 to TRBJ2-1; TRBD2 matches 9 bases. This CDR3 spans 17 amino acids. Trimming took 10 bases from V and 7 from J; bases not matched to a gene: 20. Germline V gene data show CDR1 as SNHLY and CDR2 as FYNNEI. CDR3 region: CANLGRGGHNVRNEQFF. The CDR3, as DNA: TGTGCCAACCTCGGGCGGGGGGGCCATAATGTCAGGAATGAGCAGTTCTTC.

The genes are TRBV5-1 and TRBJ2-6, with D tentatively TRBD1 (6 bases). CDR1 is SGHRS, CDR2 YFSETQ, per germline. V was shortened by 4 bases and J by 7 bases, with 15 bases between the two germline ends. This CDR3 is built from 15 residues. The CDR3 sequence is CASSTDDRQANVLTF. In DNA form, the CDR3 reads TGCGCCAGCAGCACGGACGACAGGCAAGCCAACGTCCTGACTTTC.

This clone was recorded once. The chain uses TRBV7-2 and TRBJ2-2; D possibly corresponds to TRBD2 (6 bases). The CDR3 totals 17 residues. CDR1 and CDR2 from the germline V gene are SGHTA and FQGNSA. The V gene lost 2 bases and the J gene lost 6 bases, with 19 bases spanning the gap. The CDR3 bases are TGTGCCAGCAGCTTAAGGGGTGGAACTAGCAGGGCCGGGGAGCTGTTTTTT. It is translated as CASSLRGGTSRAGELFF.

V is TRBV13 and J is TRBJ2-7; 11 bases are a match to TRBD2. The CDR3 has 15 residues. CDR1 PRHDT and CDR2 FYEKMQ come from the germline V gene (reference sequence). Losses at the gene ends were 2 bases for V and 1 base for J; bases not matched to a gene: 1. Here the CDR3 reads CASSLTSGSSYEQYF. The CDR3 DNA follows: TGTGCCAGCAGCTTAACTAGCGGGAGTTCCTACGAGCAGTACTTC.

The rearrangement uses TRBV5-8 and TRBJ2-1, with D perhaps TRBD2 (6 bases). Germline CDR1 reads SGHTS; CDR2 reads YDEGEE. Trimming removed 3 bases from V and 5 bases from J, with 15 bases in between. The CDR3 extends over 15 amino acids. CDR3 region: CASSSGTRRDNEQFF. CDR3 in DNA: TGTGCCAGCAGCTCCGGGACCCGGAGGGACAATGAGCAGTTCTTC.